This T cell receptor (beta chain) emerged from a study of cytomegalovirus exposure and HLA in healthy donors. CDR1 is ENHRY, CDR2 SYGVKD, per germline. The CDR3 covers 16 residues. Trimming shortened V by 0 bases and J by 5 bases, and 14 bases separated the two germline ends. As for this clone: Its antigen is not identified.

Vbeta (60) and Jbeta (13) primers were used in the PCR. Using immunoSEQ multiplex PCR, the repertoire was profiled, and TCRdb retains in-frame clones only, with some absent. The sample yields about 120,000 clones, 55% to 65% seen once. Points from the study as a whole: Analyses of presence and absence presupposed an approximately uniform sequencing depth across donors. One later analysis reportedly identified an Asian-associated ancestry cluster that showed fewer N-insertions than the approximately 670-donor mean. The authors later linked a missense DCLRE1C variant to TCR beta V- and J-gene trimming.

The clonotype comes from a man aged 40-50 years in good health and CMV-seropositive. The chain has TRBV10-3 and TRBJ1-5; D perhaps matches TRBD1 (6 bases). Specimen: PBMCs. CDR3 DNA sequence: TGTGCCATCAGTGAGTCGAATTTGCCAGGGGATCAGCCCCAGCATTTT. Its translation: CAISESNLPGDQPQHF.